This T cell receptor beta chain was sequenced in a study of T cell responses to AZD1222 COVID-19 vaccine. TCRdb's table, derived via immunoSEQ multiplex PCR, lists solely in-frame clones and lacks some. Among about 100,000 clones listed, about 90% were seen once. Points from the study as a whole: Spike-specific TCR breadth and depth grew following two AZD1222 doses.

Per germline, CDR1 SGDLS and CDR2 YYNGEE. Trimming took 4 bases from V and 3 from J, leaving 17 bases between them. The CDR3 runs 15 residues. Notes on this clone: Antigen: not known.

V gene TRBV9 combines with J gene TRBJ2-7; tentatively, D is TRBD1 (5 bases). Sequenced here: peripheral blood, sampled on day 0 of AZD1222 vaccination. This TCR derives from an adult in good health. The CDR3 here is CASSPGGQGLYEQYF. DNA of the CDR3: TGTGCCAGCAGCCCCGGTGGGCAGGGCCTCTACGAGCAGTACTTC. The complete variable domain, with remaining parts taken from reference TRBV9 and TRBJ2-7, reads DSGVTQTPKHLITATGQRVTLRCSPRSGDLSVYWYQQSLDQGLQFLIQYYNGEERAKGNILERFSAQQFPDLHSELNLSSLELGDSALYFCASSPGGQGLYEQYFGPGTRLTVT.